Sequencing of this T cell receptor beta chain was carried out in a study of blood T cell repertoires in COVID-19. Study overall: Acute and convalescent COVID-19 specimens originated in the United States, Italy and Spain. In each case, the material was cDNA or gDNA derived from T cells, B-cell-depleted T cells, or PBMCs.

Methods used by the authors: Amplification of reference gene primers provided the estimated nucleated cell counts. The repertoire was sequenced with immunoSEQ multiplex PCR; TCRdb's copy has only in-frame clones and lacks some. V and J calls and clone size are as listed in that table; D and trimming were resolved from the DNA. The repertoire has 150,000 to 250,000 clones, around 94% of them found once; the top ten carry 0.6% to 0.9%. The CDR3 is 15 amino acids. Germline values: CDR1 KGHSH, CDR2 LQKENI. Trimming took 4 bases from V and 3 from J, leaving 13 bases between them. It was during active infection that Seattle patients were enrolled and then longitudinally followed.

The rearrangement joins TRBV18 to TRBJ1-5; D is unclear. What was sequenced was peripheral blood. The TCR originated in a young man with COVID-19, enrolled during active disease. The CDR3 here is CASSLGDGNNQPQHF. The DNA of the CDR3 is TGTGCCAGCTCACTTGGAGACGGAAACAATCAGCCCCAGCATTTT. Together with reference TRBV18 and TRBJ1-5, the CDR3 gives the full variable domain: NAGVMQNPRHLVRRRGQEARLRCSPMKGHSHVYWYRQLPEEGLKFMVYLQKENIIDESGMPKERFSAEFPKEGPSILRIQQVVRGDSAAYFCASSLGDGNNQPQHFGDGTRLSIL.